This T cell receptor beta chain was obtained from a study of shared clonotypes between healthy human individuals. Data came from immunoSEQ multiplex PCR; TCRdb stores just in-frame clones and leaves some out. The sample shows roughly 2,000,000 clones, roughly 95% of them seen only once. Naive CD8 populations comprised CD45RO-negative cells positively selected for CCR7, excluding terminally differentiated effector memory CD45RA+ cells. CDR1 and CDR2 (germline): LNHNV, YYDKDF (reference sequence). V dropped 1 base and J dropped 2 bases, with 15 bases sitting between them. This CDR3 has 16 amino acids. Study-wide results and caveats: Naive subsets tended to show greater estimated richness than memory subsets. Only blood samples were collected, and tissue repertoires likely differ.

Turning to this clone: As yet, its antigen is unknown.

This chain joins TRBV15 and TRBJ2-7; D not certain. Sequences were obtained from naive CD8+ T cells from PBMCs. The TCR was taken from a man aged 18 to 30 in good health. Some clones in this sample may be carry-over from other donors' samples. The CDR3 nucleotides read TGTGCCACCAGCAGAGCGTCACCAACTGGGGCCTACGAGCAGTACTTC. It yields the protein CATSRASPTGAYEQYF.